A selection of T cell receptor beta chains follows, all from one sample in a study of T cell repertoires in cytomegalovirus infection. These receptors' antigens are unknown. TCRdb re-called the reads through MiXCR, storing one row per CDR3 protein. The sample comprises some 310,000 distinct CDR3 sequences, 25% of which are singletons, and about an eighth rests with the top ten. The input for sequencing was cultured PBMCs, taken from culture after CMV antigen stimulation. Every receptor here comes from a human donor in good health (CMV status not recorded). Some clones in this sample may be carry-over from other donors' samples. CDR3s include the opening cysteine and the closing phenylalanine or tryptophan. D genes are given only for firm matches. Some rows have no size entry. The others give once, few or many, or a class for an expanded clone.

clone_size	v_call	d_call	j_call	cdr3_aa	cdr3_nt
NA	TRBV6-2/TRBV6-3	NA	TRBJ2-1	CASSFNWRNEQFF	TGTGCCAGCAGTTTCAATTGGCGAAATGAGCAGTTCTTC
NA	TRBV7-2	TRBD1	TRBJ1-2	CASSLAAGQEYGYTF	TGTGCCAGCAGCTTAGCGGCGGGACAGGAATATGGCTACACCTTC
NA	TRBV19	TRBD2	TRBJ2-2	CASIGGSRVTGELFF	TGTGCCAGTATCGGGGGGAGCCGAGTAACCGGGGAGCTGTTTTTT
NA	TRBV4-3	NA	TRBJ2-2	CASSQDAGQITSNTGELFF	TGCGCCAGCAGCCAAGATGCGGGACAGATAACATCGAACACCGGGGAGCTGTTTTTT
few	TRBV7-8	NA	TRBJ2-7	CASSLVARNYEQYF	TGTGCCAGCAGCTTAGTGGCGCGGAACTACGAGCAGTACTTC
few	TRBV27	NA	TRBJ1-6	CASSLVRGGSWNSPLHF	TGTGCCAGCAGTTTAGTTCGTGGGGGAAGTTGGAATTCACCCCTCCACTTT
once	TRBV7-9	NA	TRBJ1-2	CASSSPGLYGYTF	TGTGCCAGCAGCTCACCGGGGCTCTATGGCTACACCTTC
few	TRBV19	NA	TRBJ2-5	CASGVQETQYF	TGTGCCAGTGGTGTTCAAGAGACCCAGTACTTC
many	TRBV7-2	NA	TRBJ2-3	CASTLHQGRDTQYF	TGTGCCAGCACCCTTCATCAGGGTCGGGATACGCAGTATTTT
few	TRBV4-3	TRBD2	TRBJ2-7	CASSPVGGGYEQYF	TGCGCCAGCAGCCCAGTCGGGGGGGGGTACGAGCAGTACTTC
few	TRBV19	TRBD2	TRBJ2-1	CASSIDWTSGRSTFDEQFF	TGTGCCAGTAGTATAGATTGGACTAGCGGGAGATCTACATTCGATGAGCAGTTCTTC
few	TRBV7-3	TRBD2	TRBJ2-7	CASRASGIYEQYF	TGTGCCAGCAGAGCTAGCGGGATTTACGAGCAGTACTTC
few	TRBV28	TRBD1	TRBJ2-7	CASSLVLSDRDYEQYF	TGTGCCAGCAGTTTAGTTCTGTCGGACAGGGATTACGAGCAGTACTTC
NA	TRBV9	NA	TRBJ2-3	CASSVAFVGFDTQYF	TGTGCCAGCAGCGTAGCCTTCGTAGGGTTCGATACGCAGTATTTT
few	TRBV6-2/TRBV6-3	TRBD2	TRBJ2-1	CASSPTLSGGEFF	TGTGCCAGCAGTCCGACCCTTAGCGGGGGGGAGTTCTTC
NA	TRBV19	NA	TRBJ2-1	CASAGTYNEQFF	TGTGCCAGTGCGGGGACCTACAATGAGCAGTTCTTC
NA	TRBV19	TRBD1	TRBJ2-1	CASSGQGAVNYNEQFF	TGTGCCAGTAGCGGACAGGGGGCGGTTAATTACAATGAGCAGTTCTTC
few	TRBV5-4	TRBD2	TRBJ2-7	CASSLVAGGGEQYF	TGTGCCAGCAGCTTGGTGGCGGGAGGGGGCGAGCAGTACTTC
few	TRBV19	NA	TRBJ2-4	CASSIPLGAKNIQYF	TGTGCCAGTAGTATACCCCTAGGAGCCAAAAACATTCAGTACTTC
many	TRBV6-1	TRBD1	TRBJ2-1	CASRVDRGRLEQFF	TGTGCCAGCAGGGTGGACAGGGGGCGCCTTGAGCAGTTCTTC
many	TRBV7-9	NA	TRBJ2-5	CASSGGHLQETQYF	TGTGCCAGCAGCGGGGGACATTTACAAGAGACCCAGTACTTC
NA	TRBV28	TRBD1	TRBJ1-6	CASSLTGGIYNSPLHF	TGTGCCAGCAGTCTTACAGGGGGCATTTATAATTCACCCCTCCACTTT
NA	TRBV4-1	NA	TRBJ2-3	CASSQDRYTDTQYF	TGCGCCAGCAGCCAAGATAGATACACAGATACGCAGTATTTT
many	TRBV4-2	NA	TRBJ2-1	CASSQDETDPYNEQFF	TGTGCCAGCAGCCAAGATGAGACAGACCCCTACAATGAGCAGTTCTTC
few	TRBV7-2	NA	TRBJ2-1	CASSFGRGIYNEQFF	TGTGCCAGCAGCTTTGGGCGGGGAATTTACAATGAGCAGTTCTTC
few	TRBV12-3/TRBV12-4	NA	TRBJ2-1	CASTPNGQSGYNEQFF	TGTGCCAGCACCCCTAATGGGCAGTCTGGCTACAATGAGCAGTTCTTC
few	TRBV7-9	TRBD1	TRBJ1-2	CASTQGQGAISYGYTF	TGTGCCAGCACCCAAGGACAGGGGGCAATCTCCTATGGCTACACCTTC
many	TRBV7-2	TRBD2	TRBJ2-3	CASSRLAGGFDTQYF	TGTGCCAGCAGCCGACTAGCGGGAGGTTTCGATACGCAGTATTTT
NA	TRBV4-1	NA	TRBJ2-1	CASSPLPGLGNEQFF	TGCGCCAGCAGCCCCCTGCCGGGTCTGGGAAATGAGCAGTTCTTC
NA	TRBV6-6	TRBD2	TRBJ2-1	CASTEPGRGYNEQFF	TGTGCCAGCACCGAACCGGGGAGGGGCTACAATGAGCAGTTCTTC
NA	TRBV28	NA	TRBJ2-1	CASSLSGEGLASYNEQFF	TGTGCCAGCAGTTTGTCGGGTGAAGGGCTAGCTAGCTACAATGAGCAGTTCTTC
NA	TRBV19	TRBD1	TRBJ2-7	CASSISTRTGSYEQYF	TGTGCCAGTAGCATCTCCACTCGGACAGGGAGCTACGAGCAGTACTTC
NA	TRBV7-9	NA	TRBJ2-2	CASSLGVGARELFF	TGTGCCAGCAGCTTAGGAGTGGGGGCGCGGGAGCTGTTTTTT
NA	TRBV25-1	NA	TRBJ2-2	CASRSMGGGTGELFF	TGTGCCAGCAGGTCTATGGGAGGAGGAACCGGGGAGCTGTTTTTT
few	TRBV6-1	NA	TRBJ2-4	CASSRDWAKNIQYF	TGTGCCAGCAGTCGTGACTGGGCCAAAAACATTCAGTACTTC
NA	TRBV4-1	NA	TRBJ1-2	CASSQGGGVSLLYGYTF	TGCGCCAGCAGCCAAGGAGGGGGGGTCAGCCTACTCTATGGCTACACCTTC
once	TRBV5-1	NA	TRBJ1-1	CASSLIPGGGKAFF	TGCGCCAGCAGCTTGATTCCCGGGGGGGGGAAAGCTTTCTTT
NA	TRBV20-1	TRBD1	TRBJ2-2	CSARDQRTGETGELFF	TGCAGTGCTAGAGATCAGAGGACAGGGGAAACCGGGGAGCTGTTTTTT
few	TRBV4-3	TRBD1	TRBJ1-1	CASGGTGTEAFF	TGCGCCAGCGGGGGGACAGGGACTGAAGCTTTCTTT
NA	TRBV18	TRBD2	TRBJ2-1	CASSLGTSGNHEQFF	TGTGCCAGCTCACTCGGGACTAGCGGGAACCATGAGCAGTTCTTC
few	TRBV6-1	TRBD1	TRBJ1-1	CASSSLPTGTGDTEAFF	TGTGCCAGCAGCTCCCTTCCGACAGGGACGGGGGACACTGAAGCTTTCTTT